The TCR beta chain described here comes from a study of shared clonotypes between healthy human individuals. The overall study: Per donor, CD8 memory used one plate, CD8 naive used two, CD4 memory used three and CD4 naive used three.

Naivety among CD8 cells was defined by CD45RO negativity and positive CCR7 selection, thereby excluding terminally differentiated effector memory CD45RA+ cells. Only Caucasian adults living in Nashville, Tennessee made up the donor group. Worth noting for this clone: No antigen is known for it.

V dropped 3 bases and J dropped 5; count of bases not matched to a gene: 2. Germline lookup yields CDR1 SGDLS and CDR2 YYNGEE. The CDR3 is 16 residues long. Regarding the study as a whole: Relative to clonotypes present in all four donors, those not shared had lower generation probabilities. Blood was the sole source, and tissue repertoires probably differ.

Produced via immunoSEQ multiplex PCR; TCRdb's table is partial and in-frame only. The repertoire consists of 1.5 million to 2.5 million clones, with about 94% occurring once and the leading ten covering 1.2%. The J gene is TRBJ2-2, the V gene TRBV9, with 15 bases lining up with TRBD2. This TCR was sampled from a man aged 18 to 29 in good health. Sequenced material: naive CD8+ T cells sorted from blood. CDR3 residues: CASSEGTSGRTGELFF. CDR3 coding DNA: TGTGCCAGCAGCGAGGGGACTAGCGGGAGGACCGGGGAGCTGTTTTTT.